This T cell receptor beta chain was captured by sequencing in a study of T cells in localized non-small cell lung cancer. Assay: immunoSEQ multiplex PCR; the TCRdb copy retains only in-frame clones and omits some. The table lists some 11,000 clones, around 83% of them singletons. The V end lost 1 base, the J end lost 6 bases, and 5 bases lay between the germline ends. Germline CDR1 and CDR2: MGHRA and YSYEKL. The CDR3 runs to 12 residues. The rearrangement joins TRBV4-1 to TRBJ2-3; D gene unclear. The TCR comes from a male donor at least 60 years old with stage I lung adenocarcinoma. The material was peripheral blood, obtained before any cancer treatment. CDR3 coding DNA: TGCGCCAGCAGCCAAGTTCGGGATACGCAGTATTTT. This gives the protein CASSQVRDTQYF.